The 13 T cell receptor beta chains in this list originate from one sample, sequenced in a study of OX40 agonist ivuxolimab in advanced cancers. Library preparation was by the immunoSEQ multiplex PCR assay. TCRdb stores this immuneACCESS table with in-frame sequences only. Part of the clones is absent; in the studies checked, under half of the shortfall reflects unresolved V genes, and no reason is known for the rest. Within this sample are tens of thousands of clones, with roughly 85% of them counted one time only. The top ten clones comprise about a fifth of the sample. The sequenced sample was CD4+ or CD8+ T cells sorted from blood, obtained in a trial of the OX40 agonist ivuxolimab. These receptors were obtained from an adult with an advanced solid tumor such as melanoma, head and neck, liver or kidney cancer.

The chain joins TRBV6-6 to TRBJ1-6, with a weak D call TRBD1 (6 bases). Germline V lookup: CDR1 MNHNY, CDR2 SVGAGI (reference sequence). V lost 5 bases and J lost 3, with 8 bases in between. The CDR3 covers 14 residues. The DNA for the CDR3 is TGTGCCAGCAGTCAGGGGATCTATAATTCACCCCTCCACTTT. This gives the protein CASSQGIYNSPLHF.

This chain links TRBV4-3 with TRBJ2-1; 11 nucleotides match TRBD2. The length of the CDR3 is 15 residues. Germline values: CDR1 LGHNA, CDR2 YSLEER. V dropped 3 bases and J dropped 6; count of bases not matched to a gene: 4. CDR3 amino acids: CASSHSSGGTNEQFF. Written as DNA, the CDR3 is TGCGCCAGCAGCCACTCTAGCGGGGGGACCAATGAGCAGTTCTTC.

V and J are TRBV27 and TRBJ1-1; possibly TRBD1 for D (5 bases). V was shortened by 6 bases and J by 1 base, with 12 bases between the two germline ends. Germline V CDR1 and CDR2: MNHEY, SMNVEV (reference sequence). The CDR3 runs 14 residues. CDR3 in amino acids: CASRSGLGNTEAFF. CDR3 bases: TGTGCCAGCAGATCAGGGTTAGGGAACACTGAAGCTTTCTTT.

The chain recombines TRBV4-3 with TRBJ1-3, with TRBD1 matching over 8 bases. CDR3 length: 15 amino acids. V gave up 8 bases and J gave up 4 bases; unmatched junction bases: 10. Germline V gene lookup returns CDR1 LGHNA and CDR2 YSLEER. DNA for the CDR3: TGCGCCAGCGCTAACCCAGGGGGCCCCGGAAACACCATATATTTT. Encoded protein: CASANPGGPGNTIYF.

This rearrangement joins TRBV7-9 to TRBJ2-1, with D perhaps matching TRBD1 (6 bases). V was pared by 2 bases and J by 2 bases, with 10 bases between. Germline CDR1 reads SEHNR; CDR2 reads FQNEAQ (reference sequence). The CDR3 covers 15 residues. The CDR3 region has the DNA TGTGCCAGCAGCTTAACAGGGAGCCCCTACAATGAGCAGTTCTTC. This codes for CASSLTGSPYNEQFF.

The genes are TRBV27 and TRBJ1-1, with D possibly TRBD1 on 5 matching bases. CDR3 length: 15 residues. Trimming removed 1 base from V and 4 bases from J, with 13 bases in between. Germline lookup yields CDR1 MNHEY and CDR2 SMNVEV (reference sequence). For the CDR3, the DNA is TGTGCCAGCAGTTTATGGGGCGGCGCCGGCACTGAAGCTTTCTTT. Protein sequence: CASSLWGGAGTEAFF.

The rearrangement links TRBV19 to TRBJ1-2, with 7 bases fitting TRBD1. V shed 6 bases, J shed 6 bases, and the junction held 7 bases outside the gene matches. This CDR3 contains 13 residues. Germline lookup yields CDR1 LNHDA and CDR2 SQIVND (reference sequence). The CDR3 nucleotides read TGTGCCAGTAGGCCTGACAGGGATGATGGCTACACCTTC. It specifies CASRPDRDDGYTF.

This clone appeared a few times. The CDR3 reads CASSFGVPSATEAFF. CDR3 sequence (DNA): TGTGCCAGCAGTTTCGGGGTCCCCTCGGCCACTGAAGCTTTCTTT. V and J are TRBV28 and TRBJ1-1; D remains unclear. Germline assignment: CDR1 MDHEN and CDR2 SYDVKM. This CDR3 spans 15 amino acids. Trimming took 3 bases from V and 4 from J, leaving 15 bases between them.

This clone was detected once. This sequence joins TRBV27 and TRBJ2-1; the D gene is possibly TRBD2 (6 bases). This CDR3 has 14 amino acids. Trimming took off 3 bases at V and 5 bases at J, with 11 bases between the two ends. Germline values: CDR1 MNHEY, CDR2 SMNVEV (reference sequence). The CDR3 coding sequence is TGTGCCAGCAGTTTCGGGGGTTGGGACAATGAGCAGTTCTTC. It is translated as CASSFGGWDNEQFF.

The CDR3 loop is CASSPTGQDYGYTF. The CDR3 nucleotides read TGTGCCAGCAGCCCCACCGGACAGGACTATGGCTACACCTTC. The V and J genes are TRBV7-3 and TRBJ1-2; the match to TRBD1 covers 7 bases. The CDR3 extends over 14 amino acids. V shed 5 bases, J shed 3 bases, and the junction held 6 bases outside the gene matches. Per the germline V gene, CDR1 is SGHTA and CDR2 is FQGTGA.

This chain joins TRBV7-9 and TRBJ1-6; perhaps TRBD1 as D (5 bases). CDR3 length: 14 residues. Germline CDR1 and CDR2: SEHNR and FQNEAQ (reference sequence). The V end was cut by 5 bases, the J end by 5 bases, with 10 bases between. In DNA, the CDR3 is TGTGCCAGCAGCCACGGGGGACATAATTCACCCCTCCACTTT. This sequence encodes CASSHGGHNSPLHF. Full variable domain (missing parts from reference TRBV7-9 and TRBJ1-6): DTGVSQNPRHKITKRGQNVTFRCDPISEHNRLYWYRQTLGQGPEFLTYFQNEAQLEKSRLLSDRFSAERPKGSFSTLEIQRTEQGDSAMYLCASSHGGHNSPLHFGNGTRLTVT.

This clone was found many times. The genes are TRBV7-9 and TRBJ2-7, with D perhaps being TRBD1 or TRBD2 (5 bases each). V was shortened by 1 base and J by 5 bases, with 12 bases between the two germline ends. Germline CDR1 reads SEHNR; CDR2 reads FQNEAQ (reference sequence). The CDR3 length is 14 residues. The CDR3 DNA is TGTGCCAGCAGCTTAGTGGGTGGGGACCACGAGCAGTACTTC. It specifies CASSLVGGDHEQYF.

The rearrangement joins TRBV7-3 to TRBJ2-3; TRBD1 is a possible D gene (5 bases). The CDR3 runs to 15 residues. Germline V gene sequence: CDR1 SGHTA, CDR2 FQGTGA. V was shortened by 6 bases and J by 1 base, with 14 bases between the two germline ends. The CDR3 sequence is CASSGQGSGTDTQYF. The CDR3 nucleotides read TGTGCCAGCAGTGGGCAGGGATCCGGCACAGATACGCAGTATTTT.